Listed below are T cell receptor beta chains from one sample, sequenced in a study of blood T cell repertoires in COVID-19. Sequenced by immunoSEQ multiplex PCR; TCRdb stores in-frame clones only, minus some. This table holds about 68,000 clones, about nine tenths found once. The sequenced sample was peripheral blood. The source is a man in his thirties or forties with acute or convalescent COVID-19. CDR3s include the opening cysteine and the closing phenylalanine or tryptophan. The order of the fields is J gene, clone size, V gene, D gene, CDR3 DNA, CDR3 protein. A D gene is named only where the DNA matches it firmly. The listing skips clone size in some rows; elsewhere it reads once, few, many or a size class.

>TRBJ1-4|NA|TRBV4-3|TRBD1
TGCGCCAGCAGCCGCAAGCTCGGGACAGGGCCAGAAAAACTGTTTTTT
CASSRKLGTGPEKLFF
>TRBJ2-7|NA|TRBV20-1|NA
TGCAGTGCTAGTGATAGCGGCGGTGCCTACGAGCAGTACTTC
CSASDSGGAYEQYF
>TRBJ2-6|NA|TRBV19|NA
TGTGCCAGTAGTATAGAAAGGAGGCAGGCTGGGGCCAACGTCCTGACTTTC
CASSIERRQAGANVLTF
>TRBJ2-3|NA|TRBV7-6|TRBD2
TGTGCCAGCAGCCCCTTAGCGGGACTATCCACAGATACGCAGTATTTT
CASSPLAGLSTDTQYF
>TRBJ2-1|NA|TRBV9|NA
TGTGCCAGCAGCGTAGGGGAAGGGGTGGTGAATGAGCAGTTCTTC
CASSVGEGVVNEQFF
>TRBJ2-2|NA|TRBV7-3|NA
TGTGCCAGCAACCAGGGGTCGGGGGAGCTGTTTTTT
CASNQGSGELFF
>TRBJ2-2|NA|TRBV9|TRBD2
TGTGCCAGCAGCGACCCCGGGACTAGCCCCGGGGAGCTGTTTTTT
CASSDPGTSPGELFF
>TRBJ2-3|NA|TRBV24-1|NA
TGTGCCACCAGTGACCTGAATCGGCGGGGGCCCCAGGGAGATACGCAGTATTTT
CATSDLNRRGPQGDTQYF
>TRBJ1-1|NA|TRBV6-6|NA
TGTGCCAGCAGTTACGGGGGGATGAACACTGAAGCTTTCTTT
CASSYGGMNTEAFF
>TRBJ2-7|NA|TRBV21-1|NA
TGTGCCAGCAGCCCCAGCGGGAGTTCCTACGAGCAGTACTTC
CASSPSGSSYEQYF
>TRBJ1-5|NA|TRBV7-8|NA
TGTGCCAGCAGCCCGGGGGGCGAACAGCCCCAGCATTTT
CASSPGGEQPQHF
>TRBJ2-5|NA|TRBV5-8|TRBD2
TGTGCCAGCAGCCAGGGACTAGCGGGAGCAGAGACCCAGTACTTC
CASSQGLAGAETQYF
>TRBJ1-4|few|TRBV9|NA
TGTGCCAGCAGCCGCGGGGGGGGTATTAATGAAAAACTGTTTTTT
CASSRGGGINEKLFF
>TRBJ2-7|NA|TRBV6-1|TRBD2
TGTGCCAGCAGTGAATCTAGGACTAGCGGGGCCTTCTCCTACGAGCAGTACTTC
CASSESRTSGAFSYEQYF
>TRBJ2-1|NA|TRBV5-4|TRBD2
TGTGCCAGCAGCTTGACGCTAGCGGGAGTTAATGAGCAGTTCTTC
CASSLTLAGVNEQFF
>TRBJ1-5|NA|TRBV19|NA
TGTGCCAGTAGATCTACAGGGTCTGGCAATCAGCCCCAGCATTTT
CASRSTGSGNQPQHF
>TRBJ1-2|NA|TRBV11-2|TRBD1
TGTGCCAGCAGCCCAGACAGGGGGCACGGCTACACCTTC
CASSPDRGHGYTF
>TRBJ2-1|NA|TRBV28|TRBD2
TGTGCCAGCAGTCGATTAGCGGGAGGGAGCTACAATGAGCAGTTCTTC
CASSRLAGGSYNEQFF
>TRBJ2-7|once|TRBV19|TRBD1
TGTGCCAGTAGTATGGGGAACAGGGGCGAGCAGTACTTC
CASSMGNRGEQYF
>TRBJ2-5|NA|TRBV10-3|NA
TGTGCCACACTAGATTCGGCGGGCGGAGTCCAAGAGACCCAGTACTTC
CATLDSAGGVQETQYF
>TRBJ2-7|NA|TRBV7-6|NA
TGTGCCAGCAGCTTAGACCCGCGGGGGCGCTCCTACGAGCAGTACTTC
CASSLDPRGRSYEQYF
>TRBJ1-4|NA|TRBV14|TRBD1
TGTGCCAGCAGCCTGGCCGGGACAGGGGTTGAAAAACTGTTTTTT
CASSLAGTGVEKLFF
>TRBJ2-7|NA|TRBV24-1|TRBD2
TGTGCCACCAGTGATTTATGGACTAGCGGGAGTCGGGGCTCCTACGAGCAGTACTTC
CATSDLWTSGSRGSYEQYF
>TRBJ1-2|few|TRBV6-2/TRBV6-3|NA
TGTGCCAGCAGCATGACTGAATTGGACTATGGCTACACCTTC
CASSMTELDYGYTF
>TRBJ1-6|NA|TRBV7-9|NA
TGTGCCAGCAGTCAGGGCTCCGGCAATTCACCCCTCCACTTT
CASSQGSGNSPLHF
>TRBJ2-1|NA|TRBV20-1|NA
TGCAGTGCTAGGTCTGGCGGGGAGCAGTTCTTC
CSARSGGEQFF
>TRBJ2-7|NA|TRBV30|TRBD1
TGTGCCTGGAGTCAACAGGGGTACGAGCAGTACTTC
CAWSQQGYEQYF
>TRBJ1-4|NA|TRBV7-2|NA
TGTGCCAGCAGCTTATCTCAAGGGGGTAGTGAAAAACTGTTTTTT
CASSLSQGGSEKLFF
>TRBJ1-5|NA|TRBV15|TRBD1
TGTGCCACTGGACAGGGGGCGTTGATCCCTTTGAGCCAGCCCCAGCATTTT
CATGQGALIPLSQPQHF
>TRBJ1-5|NA|TRBV6-2/TRBV6-3|NA
TGTGCCAGCAGTTACACCACCTCAGGGGTTTGGGATCAGCCCCAGCATTTT
CASSYTTSGVWDQPQHF
>TRBJ2-2|NA|TRBV6-5|TRBD1
TGTGCCAGCAACAAGGGACAGGGGGCGGCCGGGGAGCTGTTTTTT
CASNKGQGAAGELFF
>TRBJ1-1|NA|TRBV7-9|TRBD1
TGTGCCAGCAGCCCCCAGGGGGGCGGGGACACTGAAGCTTTCTTT
CASSPQGGGDTEAFF
>TRBJ2-5|NA|TRBV27|NA
TGTGCCAGCAGTTTGTTCGGAGCGAAGACGGGTCGAGAGACCCAGTACTTC
CASSLFGAKTGRETQYF
>TRBJ2-7|NA|TRBV19|NA
TGTGCCAGTAGTATAGGCGGTGGTTCCTACGAGCAGTACTTC
CASSIGGGSYEQYF
>TRBJ2-1|NA|TRBV4-3|NA
TGCGCCAGCAGCCAAGCCGGGAGATGGGGTGAGCAGTTCTTC
CASSQAGRWGEQFF
>TRBJ1-2|NA|TRBV2|TRBD1
TGTGCCAGCAGGGACAGGGGTTGGGGAGGCTACACCTTC
CASRDRGWGGYTF